This is a list of T cell receptor beta chains from one sample in a study of OX40 agonist ivuxolimab in advanced cancers. Using immunoSEQ multiplex PCR, the repertoire was profiled, and TCRdb retains in-frame clones only, with some absent. The table records about 120,000 clones, about 94% of them present only once. The sample was CD4+ or CD8+ T cells sorted from blood, taken in a trial of the OX40 agonist ivuxolimab. The receptors come from an adult with an advanced solid tumor such as melanoma, head and neck, liver or kidney cancer. Both conserved end residues are part of each CDR3. D genes are given only for firm matches. Rows give clone size only sometimes, using once, few, many, or a class for an expanded clone.

CDR3 DNA	CDR3 protein	clone size	V gene	J gene	D gene
TGTGCCAGCTCACTCCCCGGGACAGTGAACAATGAGCAGTTCTTC	CASSLPGTVNNEQFF	.	TRBV18	TRBJ2-1	TRBD1
TGTGCCAGTAGTAGAAACCGGGACAGGGAGAATTCACCCCTCCACTTT	CASSRNRDRENSPLHF	.	TRBV19	TRBJ1-6	TRBD1
TGTGCCAGCAGCTCCGGACAGGGGACTGGGTATGGCTACACCTTC	CASSSGQGTGYGYTF	.	TRBV5-5	TRBJ1-2	TRBD1
TGCGCCAGCAGCCAAGATGGCAGGGGCGATGAGCAGTTCTTC	CASSQDGRGDEQFF	.	TRBV4-3	TRBJ2-1	.
TGCAGCGTTGAAGTGCGGCCTCGAGTTAAGCAGCCCCAGCATTTT	CSVEVRPRVKQPQHF	.	TRBV29-1	TRBJ1-5	.
TGTGCCAGCAGCTACGGGACAGGGACCAGTCAGCCCCAGCATTTT	CASSYGTGTSQPQHF	once	TRBV11-2	TRBJ1-5	TRBD1
TGTGCCAGCAGTCCCCTGACAGGGCCCCCTTCACCCCTCCACTTT	CASSPLTGPPSPLHF	.	TRBV27	TRBJ1-6	TRBD1
TGTGCCAGTAACGAACTGGACTCTGGAAACACCATATATTTT	CASNELDSGNTIYF	.	TRBV9	TRBJ1-3	.
TGTGCCAGTTGGAGGGGGTTGGAGAACACTGAAGCTTTCTTT	CASWRGLENTEAFF	.	TRBV6-5	TRBJ1-1	.
TGTGCCACCAGCAGCACCCCTCGCTTTGGAGGGTCAGGGGAGACCCAGTACTTC	CATSSTPRFGGSGETQYF	.	TRBV15	TRBJ2-5	.
TGTGCCAGCACTAGGGCCGCGGGCATCTCGGATGAGCAGTTCTTC	CASTRAAGISDEQFF	.	TRBV28	TRBJ2-1	.
TGTGCCACCGGGGCCACCCTGGGTCAGCCCCAGCATTTT	CATGATLGQPQHF	.	TRBV19	TRBJ1-5	.
TGTGCCAGCAGGATTCGGGACAGGGGAACCTACGAGCAGTACTTC	CASRIRDRGTYEQYF	once	TRBV6-5	TRBJ2-7	TRBD1
TGTGCCAGTAGTCGACAGGGCTACCAGCCCCAGCATTTT	CASSRQGYQPQHF	few	TRBV19	TRBJ1-5	TRBD1
TGTGCCAGTAGTATAGCGGGAGAGGGAAATGAGCAGTTCTTC	CASSIAGEGNEQFF	.	TRBV19	TRBJ2-1	.
TGTGCCAGCAGCCAGACAGGGAAGCTGGACGAGCAGTACTTC	CASSQTGKLDEQYF	once	TRBV28	TRBJ2-7	TRBD1
TGTGCCAGCAGACAAACCGGGACGGCGGTCCACGAGCAGTACTTC	CASRQTGTAVHEQYF	.	TRBV6-5	TRBJ2-7	.
TGTGCCAGCAGTTTTACAGGGAGCACTGAAGCTTTCTTT	CASSFTGSTEAFF	once	TRBV28	TRBJ1-1	.
TGTGCCAGCAGCCCTGGAGGTCCCTACGAGCAGTACTTC	CASSPGGPYEQYF	few	TRBV7-9	TRBJ2-7	.
TGTGCCAGTAGTATAGGAACAGCTAACTATGGCTACACCTTC	CASSIGTANYGYTF	.	TRBV19	TRBJ1-2	.
TGCGCCAGCAGCAAGGACTGGGACGTCTACACCTTC	CASSKDWDVYTF	few	TRBV5-1	TRBJ1-2	.
TGTGCCAGCATGAGGGACAGCCAAGAGACCCAGTACTTC	CASMRDSQETQYF	.	TRBV6-1	TRBJ2-5	TRBD1
TGTGCCAGTAGTATATCGGAGAGCTCTGGAAACACCATATATTTT	CASSISESSGNTIYF	.	TRBV19	TRBJ1-3	.
TGTGCCAGCAGCCGCCCCCAGGGAAGCACAGATACGCAGTATTTT	CASSRPQGSTDTQYF	.	TRBV6-5	TRBJ2-3	.
TGTGCCAGCAGCTTAAGTGGGCGGGGGGCGACAGGCAATCAGCCCCAGCATTTT	CASSLSGRGATGNQPQHF	.	TRBV7-9	TRBJ1-5	.
TGTGCCAGCAGCCCGGAACAGGGGCGGGGAATCATCGCCCAGCATTTT	CASSPEQGRGIIAQHF	.	TRBV7-2	TRBJ1-5	TRBD1
TGTGCCAGCAGCCAGGGCAGAACTAATGAAAAACTGTTTTTT	CASSQGRTNEKLFF	.	TRBV2	TRBJ1-4	.
TGTGCCAGCAGCTTCCGATCTGGCGCCTACGAGCAGTACTTC	CASSFRSGAYEQYF	.	TRBV11-3	TRBJ2-7	.
TGCGCCAGCAGCCAAGATTCCGGGAGACTTTCCTCCTACAATGAGCAGTTCTTC	CASSQDSGRLSSYNEQFF	.	TRBV4-1	TRBJ2-1	.
TGTGCCAGCTCACCAATTGGGACTAGCGGGAGACATACGCAGTATTTT	CASSPIGTSGRHTQYF	.	TRBV18	TRBJ2-3	TRBD2
TGCGCCAGCAACGAGAGCGGGGGCCCGAAAATTAATTCCTACGAGCAGTACTTC	CASNESGGPKINSYEQYF	.	TRBV10-1	TRBJ2-7	TRBD2
TGTGCCAGCAGCCAGACGGGAGGGGCGATGATTGAAAAACTGTTTTTT	CASSQTGGAMIEKLFF	.	TRBV7-3	TRBJ1-4	.
TGTGCCAGCAGCTACGCGGAGGTGGAGACCCAGTACTTC	CASSYAEVETQYF	.	TRBV6-6	TRBJ2-5	.
TGTGCCAGCAGTTTCGGGCAAAACTATGGCTACACCTTC	CASSFGQNYGYTF	once	TRBV28	TRBJ1-2	.
TGTGCCAGTAGTACGACAGGGGTAGGAAACACCATATATTTT	CASSTTGVGNTIYF	.	TRBV19	TRBJ1-3	TRBD1
TGTGCCAGCAGCACCATTAGCGGGCCTAGCACAGATACGCAGTATTTT	CASSTISGPSTDTQYF	.	TRBV4-2	TRBJ2-3	TRBD2
TGTGCCAGCAGCTTAAGTTACGGGGCTTACAATGAGCAGTTCTTC	CASSLSYGAYNEQFF	.	TRBV11-3	TRBJ2-1	.
TGTGCCAGCAGCCTGACAGCAGGAGAAGAGACCCAGTACTTC	CASSLTAGEETQYF	.	TRBV7-9	TRBJ2-5	.
TGTGCCAGCAGCCTGGAGGGGATTGGTAACTATGGCTACACCTTC	CASSLEGIGNYGYTF	.	TRBV28	TRBJ1-2	.
TGCGCCAGCAGCCTGGGGGGCGGGGGAGGTAGGGTAAATGAGCAGTTCTTC	CASSLGGGGGRVNEQFF	.	TRBV4-1	TRBJ2-1	.
TGTGCCAGCTCTTCCGCCATCCATAGGTACGAGCAGTACTTC	CASSSAIHRYEQYF	.	TRBV18	TRBJ2-7	.
TGTGCCAGCAGTCTGGGGGGGAGCTCCTACGAGCAGTACTTC	CASSLGGSSYEQYF	.	TRBV6-6	TRBJ2-7	TRBD2
TGTGCCAGCGGGACCTTAGCCAAAAACATTCAGTACTTC	CASGTLAKNIQYF	.	TRBV2	TRBJ2-4	.
TGTGCCAGCAGCTCTCTCGGGGAGGCACGCGGCGAGACCCAGTACTTC	CASSSLGEARGETQYF	.	TRBV11-2	TRBJ2-5	.
TGTGCCAGCAGCGAGAGGGGGGACGCTGTTAACTATGGCTACACCTTC	CASSERGDAVNYGYTF	.	TRBV9	TRBJ1-2	.
TGTGCCACCAGCAGAGACCGGTCGGGCTCCGAGCAGTACTTC	CATSRDRSGSEQYF	.	TRBV15	TRBJ2-7	.
TGCGCCAGCAGCCCATCGACCGGGACGAACTACGAGCAGTACTTC	CASSPSTGTNYEQYF	.	TRBV5-1	TRBJ2-7	.
TGTGCCAGCAGCTTAGAACTGGGAGGGGAGACCCAGTACTTC	CASSLELGGETQYF	.	TRBV11-1	TRBJ2-5	TRBD2
TGCAGCGTTGAAGATCACCGGACTAGACGTCCAGAGACCCAGTACTTC	CSVEDHRTRRPETQYF	.	TRBV29-1	TRBJ2-5	TRBD2